Reported below is one TCR beta chain. The assay was immunoSEQ multiplex PCR, and TCRdb's table has in-frame clones only and misses some. The repertoire holds approximately 90,000 clones, roughly 89% seen once, with approximately 2.1% in the top ten. This sample is drawn from a study of PD-L1 blockade in urothelial cancer. As for the study in general: Atezolizumab, begun by patients at some point between 2013 and 2014, was given at 1,200 mg intravenously every 3 weeks. Male patients with bladder-origin urothelial cancer numbered about nine tenths of the roughly 29. Each participant's history included 0 to 3 prior chemotherapy regimens. It was at 3 weeks (second dose) and 6 weeks after treatment start that blood was analyzed.

This CDR3 spans 13 amino acids. The J segment lost 7 bases and the V segment lost 3 bases, leaving 4 bases of the junction unmatched. Germline loops: CDR1 SGDLS, CDR2 YYNGEE. Regarding time point: pretreatment peripheral blood. The chain has TRBV9 and TRBJ2-1; TRBD2 agrees at 7 bases. Sequenced here: PBMCs, sampled around atezolizumab (anti-PD-L1) treatment. The source is a man aged 60-69 years with urothelial cancer. The CDR3 reads CASSGGRGNEQFF. The CDR3 DNA is TGTGCCAGCAGCGGCGGGAGAGGTAATGAGCAGTTCTTC.